Shown below are 2 T cell receptor beta chains from a single sample sequenced in a study of blood T cell repertoires in COVID-19. The data were produced by immunoSEQ multiplex PCR, yet TCRdb's version contains in-frame clones alone and is incomplete. Here the sample spans around 170,000 clones, about 81% being singletons. Sequencing input: peripheral blood. The receptors originated from an elderly woman with COVID-19, enrolled during active disease.

The V gene is TRBV6-1, the J gene TRBJ2-7; tentative D call: TRBD2 (6 bases). The V end was cut by 1 base, the J end by 0 bases, with 13 bases between. From germline, CDR1 is MNHNS and CDR2 SASEGT. This CDR3 has 16 amino acids. The CDR3 spells CASSEDEVSGSYEQYF. CDR3 coding DNA: TGTGCCAGCAGTGAAGACGAGGTTAGCGGCTCCTACGAGCAGTACTTC.

The chain combines TRBV9 with TRBJ2-1, with 10 nucleotides matching TRBD2. In germline, CDR1 is SGDLS, CDR2 YYNGEE. This CDR3 has 16 amino acids. V shed 0 bases, J shed 2 bases, and the junction held 2 bases outside the gene matches. In DNA form, the CDR3 reads TGTGCCAGCAGCGTAGGAGGGACTAGCGCCTACAATGAGCAGTTCTTC. The encoded protein is CASSVGGTSAYNEQFF.